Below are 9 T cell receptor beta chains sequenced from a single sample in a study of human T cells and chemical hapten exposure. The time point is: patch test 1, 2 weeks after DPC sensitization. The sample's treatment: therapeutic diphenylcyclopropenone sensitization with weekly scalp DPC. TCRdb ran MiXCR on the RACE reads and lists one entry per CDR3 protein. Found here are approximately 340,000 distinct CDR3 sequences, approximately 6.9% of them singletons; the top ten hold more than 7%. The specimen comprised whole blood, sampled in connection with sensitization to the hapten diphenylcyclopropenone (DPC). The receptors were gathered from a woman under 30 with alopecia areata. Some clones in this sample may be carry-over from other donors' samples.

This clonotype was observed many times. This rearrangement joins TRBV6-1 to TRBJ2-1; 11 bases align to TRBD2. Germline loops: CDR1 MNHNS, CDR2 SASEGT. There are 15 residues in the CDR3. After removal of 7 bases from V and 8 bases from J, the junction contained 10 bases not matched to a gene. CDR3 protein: CASIKGTSGGDEQFF. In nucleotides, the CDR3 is TGTGCCAGCATTAAGGGGACTAGCGGAGGGGATGAGCAGTTCTTC.

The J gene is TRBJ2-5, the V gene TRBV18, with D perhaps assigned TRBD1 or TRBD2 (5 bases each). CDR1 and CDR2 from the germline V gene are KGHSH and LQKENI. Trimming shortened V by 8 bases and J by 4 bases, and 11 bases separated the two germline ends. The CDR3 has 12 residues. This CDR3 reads CASLSRGETQYF. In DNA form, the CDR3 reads TGTGCCAGCCTTTCGAGGGGAGAGACCCAGTACTTC.

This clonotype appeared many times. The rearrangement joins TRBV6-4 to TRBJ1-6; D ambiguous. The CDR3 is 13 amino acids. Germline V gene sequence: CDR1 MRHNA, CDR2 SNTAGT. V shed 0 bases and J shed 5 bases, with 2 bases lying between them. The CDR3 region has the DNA TGTGCCAGCAGTGACTCAAATAATTCACCCCTCCACTTT. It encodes CASSDSNNSPLHF.

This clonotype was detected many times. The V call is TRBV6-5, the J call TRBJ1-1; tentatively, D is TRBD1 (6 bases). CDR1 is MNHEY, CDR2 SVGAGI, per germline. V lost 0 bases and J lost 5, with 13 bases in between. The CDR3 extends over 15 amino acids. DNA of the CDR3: TGTGCCAGCAGTTACTCGATACAGGGAAGGACTGAAGCTTTCTTT. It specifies CASSYSIQGRTEAFF.

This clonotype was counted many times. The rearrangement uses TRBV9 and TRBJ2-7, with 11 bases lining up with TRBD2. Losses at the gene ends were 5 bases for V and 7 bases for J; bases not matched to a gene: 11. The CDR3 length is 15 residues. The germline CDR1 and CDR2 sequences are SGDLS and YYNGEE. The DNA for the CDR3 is TGTGCCAGCAGTCAACTAGCGGGGGCTAATATAGAGCAGTACTTC. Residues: CASSQLAGANIEQYF.

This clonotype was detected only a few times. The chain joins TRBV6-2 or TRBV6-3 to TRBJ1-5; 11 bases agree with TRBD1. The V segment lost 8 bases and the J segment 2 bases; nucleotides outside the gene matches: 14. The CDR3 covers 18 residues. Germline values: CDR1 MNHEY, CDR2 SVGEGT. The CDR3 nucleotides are TGTGCCAGCCGTGGGACAGGGGGAAGAGTGGTACGCAATCAGCCCCAGCATTTT. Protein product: CASRGTGGRVVRNQPQHF.

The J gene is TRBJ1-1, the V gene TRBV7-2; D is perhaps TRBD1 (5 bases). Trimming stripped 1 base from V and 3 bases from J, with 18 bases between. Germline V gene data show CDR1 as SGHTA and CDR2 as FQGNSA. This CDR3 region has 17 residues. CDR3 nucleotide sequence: TGTGCCAGCAGCTTAGTCCAGGGAAGGTCTTGGGACACTGAAGCTTTCTTT. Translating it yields CASSLVQGRSWDTEAFF.

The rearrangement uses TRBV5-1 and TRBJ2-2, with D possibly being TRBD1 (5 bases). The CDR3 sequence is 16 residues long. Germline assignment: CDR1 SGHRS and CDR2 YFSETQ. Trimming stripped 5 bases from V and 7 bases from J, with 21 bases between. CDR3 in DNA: TGCGCCAGCAGTCGGTCCCTCGCTTCAGGGCTCGGGGAGCTGTTTTTT. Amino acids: CASSRSLASGLGELFF.

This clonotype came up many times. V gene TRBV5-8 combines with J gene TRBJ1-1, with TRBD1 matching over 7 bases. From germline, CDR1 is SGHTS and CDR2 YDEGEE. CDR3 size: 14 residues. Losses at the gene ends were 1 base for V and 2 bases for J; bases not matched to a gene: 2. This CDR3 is CASSLNRGNTEAFF. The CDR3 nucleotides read TGTGCCAGCAGCTTGAACAGGGGTAACACTGAAGCTTTCTTT.